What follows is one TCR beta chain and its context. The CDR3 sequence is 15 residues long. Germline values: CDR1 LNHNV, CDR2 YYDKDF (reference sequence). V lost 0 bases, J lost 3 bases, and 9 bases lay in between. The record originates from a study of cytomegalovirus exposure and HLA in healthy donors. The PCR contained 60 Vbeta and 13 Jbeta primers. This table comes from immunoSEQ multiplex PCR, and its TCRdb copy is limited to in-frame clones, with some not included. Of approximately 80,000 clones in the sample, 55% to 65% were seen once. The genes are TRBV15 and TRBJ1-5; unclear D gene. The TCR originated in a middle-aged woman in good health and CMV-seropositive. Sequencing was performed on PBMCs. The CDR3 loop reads CATSRESRFNQPQHF. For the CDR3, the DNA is TGTGCCACCAGCAGAGAGTCGAGGTTCAATCAGCCCCAGCATTTT.